Below are 8 T cell receptor beta chains sequenced from a single sample in a study of cytomegalovirus exposure and HLA in healthy donors (dated by TCRdb to about 2017). Library preparation was by the immunoSEQ multiplex PCR assay. A mixture of 60 forward primers for TCR Vbeta segments and 13 reverse primers for TCR Jbeta segments was used in the multiplex PCR. TCRdb obtained this table from immuneACCESS and retained in-frame rearrangements with V and J assigned. These tables miss some clones; where compared with another copy, unresolved V genes account for less than half of the shortfall, and the remainder is unexplained. The sample data list roughly 150,000 clones, and 85% of these were observed just once. Of the sample, more than 2% is held by the ten largest clones. Input material: PBMCs. The receptors originated from a woman younger than 30 in good health and CMV-seronegative.

The chain has TRBV4-2 and TRBJ1-1; 8 nucleotides align to TRBD1. CDR3 length equals 15 residues. V gave up 5 bases and J gave up 0 bases; unmatched junction bases: 5. From germline, CDR1 is LGHNA and CDR2 YNFKEQ. CDR3 DNA sequence: TGTGCCAGCAGCACCCGACAGGGGATGAACACTGAAGCTTTCTTT. Encoded protein: CASSTRQGMNTEAFF.

The chain uses TRBV7-2 and TRBJ2-3; TRBD1 aligns across 7 bases. The junction had 2 bases not matched to a gene; V was cut back by 5 bases and J by 6 bases. This CDR3 region has 12 residues. Germline V CDR1 and CDR2: SGHTA, FQGNSA. This CDR3 reads CASSRGHDTQYF. For the CDR3, the DNA is TGTGCCAGCAGCAGGGGGCACGATACGCAGTATTTT. Full variable domain (missing parts from reference TRBV7-2 and TRBJ2-3): GAGVSQSPSNKVTEKGKDVELRCDPISGHTALYWYRQSLGQGLEFLIYFQGNSAPDKSGLPSDRFSAERTGGSVSTLTIQRTQQEDSAVYLCASSRGHDTQYFGPGTRLTVL.

The rearrangement joins TRBV5-8 to TRBJ1-2; D possibly corresponds to TRBD1 (6 bases). The CDR3 extends over 15 amino acids. CDR1 is SGHTS and CDR2 is YDEGEE in the germline V gene. V was cut by 0 bases and J by 4 bases, with 13 bases left in between. This CDR3 is CASSLEGGHGYGYTF. The CDR3 nucleotides are TGTGCCAGCAGCTTGGAGGGGGGGCACGGCTATGGCTACACCTTC.

The chain recombines TRBV28 with TRBJ2-1; 16 bases are a match to TRBD2. Germline V gene sequence: CDR1 MDHEN, CDR2 SYDVKM. V lost 6 bases to trimming and J lost 12 bases; unmatched junction nucleotides: 5. This CDR3 spans 14 amino acids. CDR3 nucleotide sequence: TGTGCCAGCAGACCCGGGACTAGCGGGAGGGGGCAGTTCTTC. Protein: CASRPGTSGRGQFF.

This chain uses TRBV14 with TRBJ1-5, with 9 bases fitting TRBD1. V gave up 8 bases and J gave up 5 bases; unmatched junction bases: 7. The germline V gene encodes CDR1 SGHDN and CDR2 FVKESK. This CDR3 spans 14 amino acids. CDR3 amino acids: CASCWGTGHQPQHF. The CDR3 bases are TGTGCCAGCTGCTGGGGGACAGGGCATCAGCCCCAGCATTTT.

The chain combines TRBV30 with TRBJ2-3, with 7 bases lining up with TRBD1. Looked up from germline, CDR1 is GTSNPN and CDR2 is SVGIG (reference sequence). The CDR3 extends over 13 amino acids. V was pared by 2 bases and J by 6 bases, with 5 bases of the junction left unmatched. This CDR3 is CAWSKQGRDTQYF. In DNA form, the CDR3 reads TGTGCCTGGAGTAAACAGGGGCGGGATACGCAGTATTTT.

This chain uses TRBV5-8 with TRBJ2-1; the match to TRBD2 covers 9 bases. J was trimmed by 7 bases and V by 4 bases; bases with no gene match: 9. Looked up from germline, CDR1 is SGHTS and CDR2 is YDEGEE. The length of the CDR3 is 15 residues. DNA of the CDR3: TGTGCCAGCAGCCCGATAGCGGGAGCACATAATGAGCAGTTCTTC. This encodes CASSPIAGAHNEQFF.

There are a few counts of this clone. V is TRBV6-5 and J is TRBJ1-1, with D possibly matching TRBD1 (5 bases). V was trimmed by 2 bases and J by 11 bases, leaving 9 bases between them. Germline assignment: CDR1 MNHEY and CDR2 SVGAGI. CDR3 length: 11 residues. The CDR3 sequence: CASSYGGSAFF. CDR3 in DNA: TGTGCCAGCAGTTACGGGGGGTCGGCTTTCTTT.